This T cell receptor beta chain was identified during a study of shared clonotypes between healthy human individuals. V was shortened by 0 bases and J by 2 bases, with 5 bases between the two germline ends. This CDR3 contains 15 residues. Germline loops: CDR1 MNHEY, CDR2 SMNVEV (reference sequence). This clone was observed a single time. In the naive CD8 group, cells lacked CD45RO and were positively selected for CCR7, so terminally differentiated effector memory CD45RA+ cells were left out. Generated by immunoSEQ multiplex PCR, the TCRdb table keeps only in-frame clones and is missing some. The sample includes almost 700,000 clones, 90% to 95% seen only once; the top ten take roughly 24%.

This rearrangement joins TRBV27 to TRBJ2-6, with unresolved D. The receptor was isolated from a man in his thirties or forties in good health. The sample taken for sequencing was naive CD8+ T cells sorted from blood. This CDR3 reads CASSLSMAGANVLTF. For the CDR3, the DNA is TGTGCCAGCAGTTTATCGATGGCTGGGGCCAACGTCCTGACTTTC. Variable domain in full (rest from reference TRBV27 and TRBJ2-6): EAQVTQNPRYLITVTGKKLTVTCSQNMNHEYMSWYRQDPGLGLRQIYYSMNVEVTDKGDVPEGYKVSRKEKRNFPLILESPSPNQTSLYFCASSLSMAGANVLTFGAGSRLTVL.